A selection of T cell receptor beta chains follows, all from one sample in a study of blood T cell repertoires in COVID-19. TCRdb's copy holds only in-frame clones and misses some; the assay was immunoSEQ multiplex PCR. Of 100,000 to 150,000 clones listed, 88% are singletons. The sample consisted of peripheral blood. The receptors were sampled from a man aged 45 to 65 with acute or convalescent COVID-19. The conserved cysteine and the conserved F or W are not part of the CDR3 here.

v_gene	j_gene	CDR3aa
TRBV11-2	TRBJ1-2	ASSPLRGTNYGYT
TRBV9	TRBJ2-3	ASSVTSGTDTQY
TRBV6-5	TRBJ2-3	ASSYSPGGGTDTQY
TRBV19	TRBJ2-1	ASTAGHLRNEQF
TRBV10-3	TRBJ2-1	AISGRDYGNEQF
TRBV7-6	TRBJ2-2	ASSLAGAGAGELF
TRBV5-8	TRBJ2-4	ASSLAGGSAKNIQY
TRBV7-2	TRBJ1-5	ASQGASNQPQH
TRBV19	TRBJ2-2	ASSIGNLNTGELF
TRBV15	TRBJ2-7	ATTLAGGDEQY
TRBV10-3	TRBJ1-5	ATGTQNQPQH
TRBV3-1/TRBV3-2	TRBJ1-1	ASSAGTGRGNTEAF
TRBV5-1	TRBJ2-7	ASSLNTGGPYEQY
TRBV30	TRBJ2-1	AWSGGRTGGYNEQF
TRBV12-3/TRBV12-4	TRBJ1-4	ASSLIGEKLF
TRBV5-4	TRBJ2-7	ASSLFGGRRDEQY
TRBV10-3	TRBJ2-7	AISVGVEQY
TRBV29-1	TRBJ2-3	SAKGVGTSGRTDTQY
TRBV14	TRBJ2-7	ASSQNRGGEQY
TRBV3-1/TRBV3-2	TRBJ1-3	ASQPNRGNTIY
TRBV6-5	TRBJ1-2	ASSQDRGGGYT
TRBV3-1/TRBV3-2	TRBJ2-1	ASSQDLAGGGDEQF
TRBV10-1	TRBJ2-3	ASSDPAGVVNTQY
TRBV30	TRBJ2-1	ALAGVPTYNEQF
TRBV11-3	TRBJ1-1	ASSLEQGEAF
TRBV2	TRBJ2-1	ASSEDLTGGGYNEQF
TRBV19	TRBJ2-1	ASSPLGLAGVHEQF
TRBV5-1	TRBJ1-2	ASSTDIFYGYT
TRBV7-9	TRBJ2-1	ASLADYNEQF